This TCR beta chain came from a study of blood T cells in healthy people across ages. Study conclusions and caveats: With unsorted PBMCs, a conclusive comparison of naive versus antigen-experienced cells was not possible.

Comment on this clonotype: The antigen remains undetermined.

Together with a sample-barcoded 5' primer, a J-beta primer mix was included in a second PCR lasting about 7 to 12 cycles. TCRdb analysed the 5' RACE reads with MiXCR anew, one entry per CDR3 protein. The repertoire holds 1.5 million to 1.9 million distinct CDR3 sequences, with about 42% as singletons. Germline assignment: CDR1 SGHDT and CDR2 YYEEEE. Trimming took 0 bases from V and 7 from J, leaving 14 bases between them. CDR3 length: 15 amino acids. This sequence joins TRBV5-6 and TRBJ2-1; D unresolved. Sequenced: blood. This clonotype originated in a woman between 18 and 29 years old in good health. CDR3 coding DNA: TGTGCCAGCAGCTTGGGAGGTCCGGCAATGAATGAGCAGTTCTTC. Its protein product is CASSLGGPAMNEQFF.